The rows below give T cell receptor beta chains drawn from one sample of a study of technical replicates of blood from a handful of donors. Some clones are missing from TCRdb's copy, which holds only in-frame ones; the method was immunoSEQ multiplex PCR. Of tens of thousands of clones listed, about 95% were seen once; the top ten hold 0.25% to 0.3%. The source material was T cells isolated from PBMCs. The receptors originated from a human donor in good health. Each CDR3 is given with its conserved first and last residue. Fields, in order: D gene, J gene, clone size, V gene, CDR3 DNA, CDR3 protein. D genes are given only for firm matches. Some rows have no size entry. The others give once, few or many, or a class for an expanded clone.

>TRBD1|TRBJ2-1|once|TRBV5-1
TGCGCCAGCAGCCAGACAGGGGGACGCCTCAATGAGCAGTTCTTC
CASSQTGGRLNEQFF
>NA|TRBJ1-3|NA|TRBV25-1
TGTGCCAGCAGTGAATTAGGGGGAAGCTTCTCTGGAAACACCATATATTTT
CASSELGGSFSGNTIYF
>NA|TRBJ2-1|NA|TRBV4-1
TGCGCCAGCAGCCAAGGAGGCGGGATCTACAATGAGCAGTTCTTC
CASSQGGGIYNEQFF
>NA|TRBJ2-3|NA|TRBV25-1
TGTGCCAGCAGTTCGCGGGGGGGACAGGTGTCGAACACAGATACGCAGTATTTT
CASSSRGGQVSNTDTQYF
>TRBD1|TRBJ2-1|NA|TRBV7-9
TGTGCCAGCAGCTTAGGGACAGGGGGGAACAATGAGCAGTTCTTC
CASSLGTGGNNEQFF
>NA|TRBJ2-5|NA|TRBV5-1
TGCGCCAGCAGCTTAGCGGTAGAGGAGACCCAGTACTTC
CASSLAVEETQYF
>NA|TRBJ2-1|NA|TRBV4-2
TGTGCCAGCAGCACTACAGGGCTCCCCAACTACAATGAGCAGTTCTTC
CASSTTGLPNYNEQFF
>NA|TRBJ2-7|NA|TRBV4-1
TGCGCCAGCAGCCAAGTTATGGGAGTGAGCGAGCAGTACTTC
CASSQVMGVSEQYF
>TRBD1|TRBJ2-5|NA|TRBV5-1
TGCGCCAGCAGCCCGGGGACAGGGGTCGGAGAGACCCAGTACTTC
CASSPGTGVGETQYF
>NA|TRBJ1-2|NA|TRBV2
TGTGCCAGCAGTCTTGACAGGGGCTACACCTTC
CASSLDRGYTF
>NA|TRBJ1-1|NA|TRBV11-3
TGTGCCAGCAGCTCAGAGCCGGGGGGTCCTGAAGCTTTCTTT
CASSSEPGGPEAFF
>NA|TRBJ2-3|NA|TRBV6-5
TGTGCCAGCAGTTACTCGATGGTGACTAGCACAGATACGCAGTATTTT
CASSYSMVTSTDTQYF
>TRBD2|TRBJ2-4|NA|TRBV30
TGTGCCTGGAGTGTAAGGGGACTAGTCGGAAACATTCAGTACTTC
CAWSVRGLVGNIQYF
>TRBD2|TRBJ2-5|NA|TRBV5-5
TGTGCCAGCAGCTTTTTTGCGGGGGATAGCCAAGAGACCCAGTACTTC
CASSFFAGDSQETQYF
>TRBD2|TRBJ2-3|NA|TRBV27
TGTGCCAGCAGTTTACTAGCGGGAGAGGCAGATACGCAGTATTTT
CASSLLAGEADTQYF
>NA|TRBJ2-6|NA|TRBV6-1
TGTGCCAGCGGGGCTAACTCTGGGGCCAACGTCCTGACTTTC
CASGANSGANVLTF
>NA|TRBJ1-2|NA|TRBV19
TGTGCCAGTAGTATAAAAACAGGACTATATGGCTACACCTTC
CASSIKTGLYGYTF
>NA|TRBJ2-2|NA|TRBV29-1
TGCAGCGTTGTAGCAGGGGCCGGGGAGCTGTTTTTT
CSVVAGAGELFF
>NA|TRBJ2-4|NA|TRBV28
TGTGCCAGCAGCCCGCCCGGAGGGCGAGGTAGCATTCAGTACTTC
CASSPPGGRGSIQYF
>NA|TRBJ1-4|NA|TRBV4-1
TGCGCCAGCAGCGAAAGCCCCTTGCTTAATGAAAAACTGTTTTTT
CASSESPLLNEKLFF
>TRBD2|TRBJ2-1|NA|TRBV9
TGTGCCAGCAGCGTAGAGCTAGCGGGGGCTTCCTACAATGAGCAGTTCTTC
CASSVELAGASYNEQFF
>NA|TRBJ1-4|NA|TRBV18
TGTGCCAGCTCATCACGGGTGGAGGATGAAAAACTGTTTTTT
CASSSRVEDEKLFF
>TRBD1|TRBJ1-2|once|TRBV2
TGTGCCAGAAAACAGGGGTCTTATGGCTACACCTTC
CARKQGSYGYTF
>NA|TRBJ2-1|NA|TRBV10-1
TGCGCCAGCAGTGAATCAAGCGAACGCTACAATGAGCAGTTCTTC
CASSESSERYNEQFF
>NA|TRBJ1-6|NA|TRBV2
TGTGCCACCTCGCCGGAGGGGACGGCCTTTGGCTCCTATAATTCACCCCTCCACTTT
CATSPEGTAFGSYNSPLHF
>NA|TRBJ1-5|NA|TRBV6-6
TGTGCCAGCAGTTTACAGGGTTATCAGCCCCAGCATTTT
CASSLQGYQPQHF
>TRBD1|TRBJ1-2|once|TRBV6-5
TGTGCCAGCAGTTCGACAGGGGGGGGTGGCTACACCTTC
CASSSTGGGGYTF
>NA|TRBJ2-1|NA|TRBV29-1
TGCAGCGCCGTTCTTGGGCTCTACAATGAGCAGTTCTTC
CSAVLGLYNEQFF
>NA|TRBJ2-1|NA|TRBV7-8
TGTGCCAGCAGCGGTCGGTACAATGAGCAGTTCTTC
CASSGRYNEQFF
>TRBD1|TRBJ2-7|NA|TRBV28
TGTGCCAGCAGGGGACAGGTTTACGAGCAGTACTTC
CASRGQVYEQYF
>NA|TRBJ1-1|NA|TRBV7-8
TGTGCCAGCAGCTTGAGCTTGAACACTGAAGCTTTCTTT
CASSLSLNTEAFF
>TRBD2|TRBJ2-7|once|TRBV9
TGTGCCAGCAGCCCTCTACCTGACAGCGGGGACGAGCAGTACTTC
CASSPLPDSGDEQYF
>TRBD1|TRBJ2-1|NA|TRBV10-3
TGTGCCATCAGTGGCGGGGCAGGGGGCTGGAATGAGCAGTTCTTC
CAISGGAGGWNEQFF
>TRBD2|TRBJ2-1|NA|TRBV5-1
TGCGCTTCCGGGCGGGAGGGCCTTAGGAACAATGAGCAGTTCTTC
CASGREGLRNNEQFF
>TRBD2|TRBJ2-7|NA|TRBV5-5
TGTGCCAGCAGCTCGGGGTTACTAGGCGGGAGTCGGTACGAGCAGTACTTC
CASSSGLLGGSRYEQYF
>TRBD1|TRBJ1-6|NA|TRBV5-1
TGCGCCAGCAGCCCTGGACAGGGCGGATCACCCCTCCACTTT
CASSPGQGGSPLHF
>NA|TRBJ1-2|NA|TRBV7-9
TGTGCCAGCAGCCCCGGGGGAGAGGGCTACACCTTC
CASSPGGEGYTF
>NA|TRBJ2-7|NA|TRBV11-1
TGTGCCAGCAGCTTTTCCCTATCCGAGCAGTACTTC
CASSFSLSEQYF
>NA|TRBJ2-1|NA|TRBV2
TGTGCCAGCAGTGGAGGTAGGGGCCTGGGCAATGAGCAGTTCTTC
CASSGGRGLGNEQFF
>NA|TRBJ2-1|once|TRBV5-1
TGCGCCAGCAGCTTCCGGGGGAATGAGCAGTTCTTC
CASSFRGNEQFF
>NA|TRBJ2-7|NA|TRBV5-4
TGTGCCAGCAGCTTGGGTGAGGGTAACGAGCAGTACTTC
CASSLGEGNEQYF
>TRBD2|TRBJ2-1|NA|TRBV27
TGTGCCAGCAGTCCTTTAGCGGGATCCTACAATGAGCAGTTCTTC
CASSPLAGSYNEQFF
>NA|TRBJ1-2|NA|TRBV28
TGTGCCAGCAGTGACAGTAACTATGGCTACACCTTC
CASSDSNYGYTF
>NA|TRBJ2-7|NA|TRBV4-1
TGCGCCAGCAGCCAAGATCAACTAGCCTACGAGCAGTACTTC
CASSQDQLAYEQYF
>TRBD1|TRBJ1-1|NA|TRBV4-1
TGCGCCAGCAGCCCAGGGACAGCTCCAAACACTGAAGCTTTCTTT
CASSPGTAPNTEAFF
>TRBD1|TRBJ1-4|NA|TRBV2
TGTGCCAGCAGTGAAACGTGGGACAGGGTCAGGGAAAAACTGTTTTTT
CASSETWDRVREKLFF
>TRBD1|TRBJ1-1|NA|TRBV7-9
TGTGCCAGCAGCGAGCGGACAGGGAAAGGGTTTGCTGAAGCTTTCTTT
CASSERTGKGFAEAFF
>TRBD2|TRBJ2-3|NA|TRBV10-2
TGCGCCAGCAGTGAGATGACTAGCGGGATCACAGATACGCAGTATTTT
CASSEMTSGITDTQYF